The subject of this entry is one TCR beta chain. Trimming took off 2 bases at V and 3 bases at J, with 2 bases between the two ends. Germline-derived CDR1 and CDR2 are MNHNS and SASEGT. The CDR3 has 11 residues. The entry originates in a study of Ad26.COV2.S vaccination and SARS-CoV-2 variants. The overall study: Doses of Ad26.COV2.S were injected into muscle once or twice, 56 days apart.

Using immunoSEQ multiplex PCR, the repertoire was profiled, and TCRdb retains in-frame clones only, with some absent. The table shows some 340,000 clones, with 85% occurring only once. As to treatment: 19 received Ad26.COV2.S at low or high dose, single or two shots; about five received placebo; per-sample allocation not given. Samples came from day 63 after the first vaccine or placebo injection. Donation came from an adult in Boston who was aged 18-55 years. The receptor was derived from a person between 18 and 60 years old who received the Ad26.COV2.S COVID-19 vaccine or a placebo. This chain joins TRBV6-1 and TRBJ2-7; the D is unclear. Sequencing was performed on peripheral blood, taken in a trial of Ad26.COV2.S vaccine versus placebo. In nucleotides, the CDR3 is TGTGCCAGCAGTGAAATCTACGAGCAGTACTTC. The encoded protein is CASSEIYEQYF.